The 29 T cell receptor beta chains below come from one sample, sequenced in a study of CDR3 diversity in severe acne. TCRdb reprocessed the PCR reads via MiXCR and lists one record per CDR3 protein. The data hold tens of thousands of distinct CDR3 sequences, with 50% to 65% observed a single time. Sequencing was done on a sample of blood. Source of these receptors: a male donor in good health, without acne.

This clonotype was counted many times. The chain carries TRBV6-5 and TRBJ1-3; D uncertain. Germline V CDR1 and CDR2: MNHEY, SVGAGI. V was pared by 2 bases and J by 2 bases, with 10 bases between. The CDR3 totals 15 residues. The CDR3 loop is CASSYEWTPGNTIYF. CDR3 DNA sequence: TGTGCCAGCAGTTACGAGTGGACCCCTGGAAACACCATATATTTT.

CDR3 amino acids: CSVGTGGDTGELFF. The DNA for the CDR3 is TGCAGCGTTGGGACAGGGGGGGACACCGGGGAGCTGTTTTTT. The chain carries TRBV29-1 and TRBJ2-2; the match to TRBD1 covers 10 bases. Germline CDR1 is SQVTM and CDR2 is ANQGSEA. The CDR3 covers 14 residues. The ends lost 4 bases at V and 3 bases at J; junction bases unmatched: 2.

Only a few counts were recorded for this clonotype. The rearrangement joins TRBV10-3 to TRBJ2-3, with 7 bases lining up with TRBD2. Germline V gives CDR1 ENHRY, CDR2 SYGVKD. The CDR3 length is 13 residues. V gave up 8 bases and J gave up 3 bases; unmatched junction bases: 5. In nucleotides, the CDR3 is TGTGCCATCGATAGCGGGCAAACAGATACGCAGTATTTT. It translates to CAIDSGQTDTQYF.

The chain links TRBV7-3 to TRBJ2-1; 8 nucleotides align to TRBD2. Trimming at V came to 5 bases and at J to 8 bases, leaving 8 bases not matched to a gene. CDR3 length equals 14 residues. Germline V gene lookup returns CDR1 SGHTA and CDR2 FQGTGA. CDR3 protein: CASSPRLASDEQFF. CDR3 nucleotide sequence: TGTGCCAGCAGCCCCAGACTAGCGAGCGATGAGCAGTTCTTC.

V and J are TRBV19 and TRBJ1-1, with D possibly matching TRBD1 (6 bases). The germline gives CDR1 LNHDA, CDR2 SQIVND (reference sequence). There are 12 residues in the CDR3. V gave up 8 bases and J gave up 4 bases, with 11 bases separating them. The DNA of the CDR3 is TGTGCCAGTGGGTTAGGGGGCACTGAAGCTTTCTTT. This gives the protein CASGLGGTEAFF. Supplemented by reference TRBV19 and TRBJ1-1, the full variable domain reads DGGITQSPKYLFRKEGQNVTLSCEQNLNHDAMYWYRQDPGQGLRLIYYSQIVNDFQKGDIAEGYSVSREKKESFPLTVTSAQKNPTAFYLCASGLGGTEAFFGQGTRLTVV.

This clonotype came up a few times. The rearrangement links TRBV9 to TRBJ2-3; D is unresolved. The CDR3 length is 15 residues. The germline V gene has CDR1 SGDLS and CDR2 YYNGEE. Deletions cut 2 bases from V and 2 bases from J, with 12 bases between. The CDR3 DNA follows: TGTGCCAGCAGCGTGTATGACACCTACACAGATACGCAGTATTTT. This encodes CASSVYDTYTDTQYF.

The chain couples TRBV20-1 to TRBJ2-5; TRBD2 might be the D (6 bases). This CDR3 is 16 amino acids long. V lost 0 bases and J lost 3, with 17 bases in between. In germline, CDR1 is DFQATT, CDR2 SNEGSKA (reference sequence). The DNA of the CDR3 is TGCAGTGCTAGAGAGCGAGACATGTGGGAGGAAGAGACCCAGTACTTC. It yields the protein CSARERDMWEEETQYF.

Note on this clonotype: This CDR3 is missing its conserved last phenylalanine or tryptophan, likely due to a read error. CDR3 in DNA: TGTGCCAGCAGCGTGGGGGCTAGCGGGGGAAATACCGGGGAGCTGTTTTTA. It translates to CASSVGASGGNTGELFL. V usage is TRBV9 and J usage is TRBJ2-2; TRBD2 agrees at 10 bases. Trimming took 2 bases from V and 5 from J; bases not matched to a gene: 9. The CDR3 extends over 17 amino acids. Germline V gene sequence: CDR1 SGDLS, CDR2 YYNGEE.

This rearrangement joins TRBV15 to TRBJ2-1, with 9 bases identical to TRBD2. The V and J ends lost 11 bases and 12 bases, in that order; junction bases with no gene match: 8. The CDR3 totals 11 residues. Germline CDR1 LNHNV, CDR2 YYDKDF (reference sequence). The CDR3 sequence: CASNRAGGQFF. CDR3 DNA: TGTGCCTCGAATAGAGCGGGAGGGCAGTTCTTC.

The chain combines TRBV19 with TRBJ2-7; D possibly corresponds to TRBD1 (6 bases). The germline V gene encodes CDR1 LNHDA and CDR2 SQIVND (reference sequence). Trimming shortened V by 0 bases and J by 2 bases, and 11 bases separated the two germline ends. This CDR3 is 15 amino acids long. The CDR3 DNA follows: TGTGCCAGTAGTATAGATGGGACAAGAACCTACGAGCAGTACTTC. Its translation: CASSIDGTRTYEQYF.

This clonotype was counted only a few times. The chain links TRBV20-1 to TRBJ1-4; D call uncertain. From germline, CDR1 is DFQATT and CDR2 SNEGSKA (reference sequence). CDR3 length equals 13 residues. The V and J ends lost 6 bases and 7 bases respectively, with 15 bases between them. As DNA, the CDR3 is TGCAGTGCCTCACAGCCAGGAGGTGAAAAACTGTTTTTT. Translation: CSASQPGGEKLFF.

CDR3 in amino acids: CATSDFRLAGGVEQYF. CDR3 sequence (DNA): TGTGCCACCAGTGATTTTCGGCTAGCGGGAGGAGTTGAGCAGTACTTC. The chain is built from TRBV24-1 and TRBJ2-7, with 11 bases fitting TRBD2. The V gene's germline CDR1 is KGHDR and CDR2 SFDVKD. The CDR3 is made up of 16 amino acids. Unmatched junction bases numbered 8, after V lost 1 base and J lost 7 bases.

Notes on this clonotype: This may come from a read error, since a much larger clone is one base off. The chain joins TRBV11-2 to TRBJ1-2; maybe TRBD1 (5 bases). Trimming stripped 0 bases from V and 4 bases from J, with 12 bases between. The CDR3 is 15 amino acids. Germline V gives CDR1 SGHAT, CDR2 FQNNGV. In DNA form, the CDR3 reads TGTGCCAGCAGCTTAGATCGGGGGTTGGTCTATGGCTACACCTTC. It translates to CASSLDRGLVYGYTF. Together with reference TRBV11-2 and TRBJ1-2, the CDR3 gives the full variable domain: EAGVAQSPRYKIIEKRQSVAFWCNPISGHATLYWYQQILGQGPKLLIQFQNNGVVDDSQLPKDRFSAERLKGVDSTLKIQPAKLEDSAVYLCASSLDRGLVYGYTFGSGTRLTVV.

This clonotype has ten or more counts. This sequence joins TRBV18 and TRBJ2-3; TRBD1 matches 7 bases. This CDR3 contains 15 residues. The V gene's germline CDR1 is KGHSH and CDR2 LQKENI. The V and J ends lost 5 bases and 2 bases, in that order; junction bases with no gene match: 7. The CDR3 DNA is TGTGCCAGCTCATCCCCGACAGGGCCCACAGATACGCAGTATTTT. It translates to CASSSPTGPTDTQYF.

This clonotype is medium-sized (0.01 to 0.1%). Relative to the germline gene, one junction end is altered; a read error may explain this. The chain is built from TRBV7-9 and TRBJ2-5, with 11 bases aligning to TRBD2. Germline V gene sequence: CDR1 SEHNR, CDR2 FQNEAQ (reference sequence). The CDR3 extends over 15 amino acids. CDR3 region: CASSLAGGRRETQYF. CDR3 DNA: TGTGCCAGCAGCCTAGCGGGAGGAAGGAGGGAGACCCAGTACTTC.

This rearrangement joins TRBV2 to TRBJ1-2; 9 positions match TRBD1. The V segment lost 6 bases and the J segment 8 bases; nucleotides outside the gene matches: 10. CDR1 is SNHLY and CDR2 is FYNNEI in the germline V gene. This CDR3 has 14 residues. CDR3 loop: CASRVRDRVGGYTF. The CDR3 DNA sequence: TGTGCCAGCAGGGTGAGGGACAGGGTCGGAGGCTACACCTTC.

The chain links TRBV24-1 to TRBJ1-3; D is ambiguous. The CDR3 spans 17 residues. CDR1 KGHDR and CDR2 SFDVKD come from the germline V gene. V was pared by 5 bases and J by 0 bases, with 16 bases between. The CDR3 bases are TGTGCCACCAGTGGCCCTGGGAGGCTGTGCTCTGGAAACACCATATATTTT. It translates to CATSGPGRLCSGNTIYF.

This clonotype was seen repeatedly, ten times or more. The V gene is TRBV2, the J gene TRBJ1-5, with D uncertain. This CDR3 has 11 amino acids. Germline V gene lookup returns CDR1 SNHLY and CDR2 FYNNEI. V was clipped by 0 bases and J by 9 bases, with 3 bases between them. CDR3 in DNA: TGTGCCAGCAGTGAAGCGGGGCCCCAGCATTTT. Its translation: CASSEAGPQHF.

This clonotype has a single count. At one end the junction does not follow the germline gene, possibly because of a read error. The CDR3 DNA sequence: TGTGCCAGCAGCCGCGGACAGGCGTTGAATTCACTCCTCCACTTT. Translating gives CASSRGQALNSLLHF. The chain carries TRBV6-5 and TRBJ1-6, with 7 bases identical to TRBD1. The CDR3 is 15 amino acids. Germline V gives CDR1 MNHEY, CDR2 SVGAGI.

The chain has TRBV28 and TRBJ1-1; the D gene is possibly TRBD1 (5 bases). The CDR3 is 15 residues long. Germline assignment: CDR1 MDHEN and CDR2 SYDVKM. V was trimmed by 3 bases and J by 3 bases, leaving 14 bases between them. CDR3 region: CASSLYRDSYTEAFF. CDR3 nucleotides: TGTGCCAGCAGTTTGTACCGGGACTCGTACACTGAAGCTTTCTTT. Drawing the rest from reference TRBV28 and TRBJ1-1, the complete variable domain is DVKVTQSSRYLVKRTGEKVFLECVQDMDHENMFWYRQDPGLGLRLIYFSYDVKMKEKGDIPEGYSVSREKKERFSLILESASTNQTSMYLCASSLYRDSYTEAFFGQGTRLTVV.

This chain joins TRBV7-9 and TRBJ2-7; the D is unclear. V lost 1 base, J lost 5 bases, and 9 bases lay in between. This CDR3 region has 13 residues. Looked up from germline, CDR1 is SEHNR and CDR2 is FQNEAQ (reference sequence). The CDR3 reads CASSLGTPHEQYF. The CDR3 nucleotides read TGTGCCAGCAGCTTAGGCACCCCTCACGAGCAGTACTTC.

About this clonotype itself: In this CDR3 the conserved last residue, phenylalanine or tryptophan, is missing, so a read error is likely. It is unclear where the CDR3 begins or ends on the DNA, so no DNA is shown, and the CDR3 is as TCRdb lists it. The chain combines TRBV20-1 with TRBJ2-5; the table's D call, TRBD1, has no DNA check behind it. In germline, CDR1 is DFQATT, CDR2 SNEGSKA (reference sequence). The CDR3 is 15 amino acids in total, end residues counted. The CDR3: CSAGRDRDYGYTFGS.

This chain connects TRBV25-1 to TRBJ2-7; 8 bases are a match to TRBD1. The germline V gene encodes CDR1 MGHDK and CDR2 SYGVNS. V was clipped by 6 bases and J by 2 bases; unmatched bases: 12. CDR3 size: 16 residues. CDR3 loop: CASSAKVQGATYEQYF. For the CDR3, the DNA is TGTGCCAGCAGCGCCAAGGTGCAGGGGGCAACCTACGAGCAGTACTTC.

The J gene is TRBJ1-2, the V gene TRBV15; D possibly corresponds to TRBD1 (5 bases). Germline CDR1 reads LNHNV; CDR2 reads YYDKDF (reference sequence). This CDR3 has 15 residues. V was cut by 2 bases and J by 2 bases, with 12 bases left in between. CDR3 coding DNA: TGTGCCACCAGCAGACCCTCTGCAGGGAACTATGGCTACACCTTC. Its translation: CATSRPSAGNYGYTF.

The V call is TRBV30, the J call TRBJ1-2; D not resolved. This CDR3 has 12 residues. The ends were cut back, 5 bases at V and 8 bases at J, with 15 bases in the middle. Germline-derived CDR1 and CDR2 are GTSNPN and SVGIG (reference sequence). The CDR3 nucleotides read TGTGCCTGGCGGGCAGGCGGTGCAGGCTACACCTTC. It specifies CAWRAGGAGYTF.

This clonotype was seen ten or more times. Given a much more abundant clone one base away, this may be a read error. V usage is TRBV3-1 and J usage is TRBJ2-5; D uncertain. The germline CDR1 and CDR2 sequences are LGHDT and YNNKEL (reference sequence). Between the trimmed V and J ends, which lost 0 bases and 5 bases, there was a span of 10 bases. This CDR3 region has 14 residues. CDR3 DNA: TGTGCCAGCAGCCAAGAGGCTCCCTGGGAGACCCAGTACTTC. As protein: CASSQEAPWETQYF.

The gene calls are TRBV10-3 and TRBJ1-3; 7 nucleotides agree with TRBD1. This CDR3 has 13 amino acids. The V gene end was trimmed by 0 bases and the J gene end by 8 bases; junction bases not matched to a gene: 1. Germline V gives CDR1 ENHRY, CDR2 SYGVKD. CDR3 coding DNA: TGTGCCATCAGTGAGTCTACAGGGGACACCATATATTTT. It yields the protein CAISESTGDTIYF.

The V gene is TRBV7-3, the J gene TRBJ2-2; TRBD2 matches 9 bases. Germline CDR1 SGHTA, CDR2 FQGTGA. Unmatched junction bases numbered 8, after V lost 6 bases and J lost 0 bases. The CDR3 contains 17 residues. The CDR3 nucleotides are TGTGCCAGCAGTGATAGACTAGCGGAGACGAACACCGGGGAGCTGTTTTTT. Its translation: CASSDRLAETNTGELFF.

Ten or more counts support this clonotype. The V call is TRBV6-1, the J call TRBJ2-5, with a possible D match to TRBD2 (5 bases). This CDR3 comprises 16 residues. Germline V gene data show CDR1 as MNHNS and CDR2 as SASEGT. Trimming removed 1 base from V and 3 bases from J, with 15 bases in between. The CDR3 sequence is CASSEGSRRAEETQYF. CDR3 in DNA: TGTGCCAGCAGTGAAGGGTCACGCCGAGCGGAAGAGACCCAGTACTTC.